This record covers a single T cell receptor beta chain. These data are taken from a study of OX40 agonist ivuxolimab in advanced cancers. Sequenced by immunoSEQ multiplex PCR; TCRdb stores in-frame clones only, minus some. The sample has 15,000 to 20,000 clones; roughly 85% are singletons. Source: CD4+ or CD8+ T cells sorted from blood, taken in a trial of the OX40 agonist ivuxolimab. The source is an adult with an advanced solid tumor such as melanoma, head and neck, liver or kidney cancer.

Here the CDR3 reads CASSEYVIGGYTF. CDR3 in DNA: TGTGCCAGCAGTGAATATGTGATCGGGGGCTACACCTTC. This rearrangement joins TRBV25-1 to TRBJ1-2, with D unclear. There are 13 residues in the CDR3. Germline lookup yields CDR1 MGHDK and CDR2 SYGVNS. V was shortened by 0 bases and J by 8 bases, with 10 bases between the two germline ends.